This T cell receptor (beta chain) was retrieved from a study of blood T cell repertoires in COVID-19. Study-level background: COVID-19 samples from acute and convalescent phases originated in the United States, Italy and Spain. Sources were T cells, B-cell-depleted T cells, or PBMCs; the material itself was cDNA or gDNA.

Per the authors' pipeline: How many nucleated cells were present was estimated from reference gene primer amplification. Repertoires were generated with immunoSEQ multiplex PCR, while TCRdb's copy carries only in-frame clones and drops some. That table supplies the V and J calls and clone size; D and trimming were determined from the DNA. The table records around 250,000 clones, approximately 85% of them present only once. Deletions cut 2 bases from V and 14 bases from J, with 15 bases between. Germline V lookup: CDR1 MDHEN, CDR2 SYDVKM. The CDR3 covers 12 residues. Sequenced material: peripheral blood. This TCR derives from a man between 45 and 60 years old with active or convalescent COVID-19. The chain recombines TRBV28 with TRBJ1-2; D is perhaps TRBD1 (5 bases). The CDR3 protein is CASSLRGYLGTF. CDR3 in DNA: TGTGCCAGCAGTTTAAGGGGCTACCTAGGGACCTTC.